The 29 T cell receptor beta chains below all came from one sample that was sequenced in a study of spatial heterogeneity in lung cancer. TCRdb independently ran MiXCR on the 5' RACE reads; one entry per CDR3 protein. The top ten hold 6.8% of the sample, which has roughly 80,000 distinct CDR3 sequences, around 7.8% seen once. Time point specified: sample taken at primary tumor resection. Sequencing used PBMCs, obtained at surgery. The receptors originated from a male donor with early-stage non-small cell lung cancer.

There are a few counts of this clonotype. The chain uses TRBV14 and TRBJ2-1; D possibly corresponds to TRBD2 (6 bases). The CDR3 is made up of 12 amino acids. V lost 4 bases and J 13 bases, leaving 14 bases between the germline ends. Germline V CDR1 and CDR2: SGHDN, FVKESK. The CDR3: CASSPGARGQFF. Written as DNA, the CDR3 is TGTGCCAGCAGCCCCGGTGCGCGGGGTCAGTTCTTC.

The chain combines TRBV7-2 with TRBJ2-1; TRBD2 matches 10 bases. The length of the CDR3 is 16 residues. The junction had 13 bases not matched to a gene; V was cut back by 5 bases and J by 9 bases. Germline values: CDR1 SGHTA, CDR2 FQGNSA. CDR3 in DNA: TGTGCCAGCAGCCCCGTGGTAGCGGGAGGAAGGGGTGAGCAGTTCTTC. Translation: CASSPVVAGGRGEQFF.

Turning to this clonotype: This likely comes from a read error, as the CDR3 has no conserved phenylalanine or tryptophan at its end. The chain links TRBV6-4 to TRBJ2-3; D ambiguous. The CDR3 is 15 residues long. Trimming took off 3 bases at V and 6 bases at J, with 16 bases between the two ends. Germline V gene lookup returns CDR1 MRHNA and CDR2 SNTAGT. CDR3 sequence reads: CASSETLVPSDTQYS. CDR3 coding DNA: TGTGCCAGCAGTGAGACGTTGGTCCCAAGCGATACGCAGTATTCT.

On this clonotype itself: Germline and junction disagree at one end, which may indicate a read error. The chain recombines TRBV7-2 with TRBJ2-3; 7 bases agree with TRBD1. The CDR3 is 14 residues long. Germline lookup yields CDR1 SGHTA and CDR2 FQGNSA. The CDR3 loop reads CARSLGQGTDTQYF. CDR3 coding DNA: TGTGCCAGAAGCTTAGGACAGGGCACAGATACGCAGTATTTT.

This clonotype was counted at least ten times. V is TRBV20-1 and J is TRBJ1-2; maybe TRBD1 (5 bases). Trimming pared 3 bases from V and 4 bases from J, leaving 12 bases between. The CDR3 consists of 13 residues. The germline V gene encodes CDR1 DFQATT and CDR2 SNEGSKA (reference sequence). The CDR3 region is CSASQGVGYGYTF. In DNA, the CDR3 is TGCAGTGCTAGCCAAGGGGTCGGCTATGGCTACACCTTC.

This clonotype was found a few times. This chain links TRBV10-3 with TRBJ1-1; tentatively, D is TRBD1 (5 bases). V was trimmed by 3 bases and J by 7 bases, leaving 9 bases between them. Germline V gives CDR1 ENHRY, CDR2 SYGVKD. The CDR3 is 12 residues long. This CDR3 reads CAISEGRVEAFF. In nucleotides, the CDR3 is TGTGCCATCAGTGAAGGCAGGGTTGAAGCTTTCTTT.

This clonotype was counted a few times. The CDR3 DNA sequence: TGTGCCAGCACTCCACAGGGTCTTGAAGCTTTCTTT. Translating it yields CASTPQGLEAFF. The J gene is TRBJ1-1, the V gene TRBV6-1; D perhaps matches TRBD1 (6 bases). Trimming took 7 bases from V and 7 from J, leaving 13 bases between them. The CDR3 runs to 12 residues. Per the germline V gene, CDR1 is MNHNS and CDR2 is SASEGT.

This clonotype appeared many times. The rearrangement uses TRBV10-3 and TRBJ2-7; perhaps TRBD1 as D (6 bases). Germline CDR1 is ENHRY and CDR2 is SYGVKD. The V end was cut by 10 bases, the J end by 2 bases, with 12 bases between. CDR3 length equals 12 residues. DNA for the CDR3: TGTGCCAGTAGACAGGAGCCCTACGAGCAGTACTTC. It codes for CASRQEPYEQYF.

Ten or more counts support this clonotype. This sequence joins TRBV4-1 and TRBJ1-4, with D perhaps matching TRBD1 (6 bases). This CDR3 region has 17 residues. Germline lookup yields CDR1 MGHRA and CDR2 YSYEKL. V dropped 0 bases and J dropped 8 bases, with 19 bases sitting between them. The CDR3 here is CASSQEGQGKITEKLFF. The CDR3 DNA is TGCGCCAGCAGCCAAGAAGGGCAGGGGAAGATTACGGAAAAACTGTTTTTT.

CDR3 bases: TGCGCCAGCAGCTTGGTTCCGGGCGGGCAAGAGACCCAGTACTTC. This codes for CASSLVPGGQETQYF. This sequence joins TRBV5-1 and TRBJ2-5; D perhaps matches TRBD2 (5 bases). Looked up from germline, CDR1 is SGHRS and CDR2 is YFSETQ. The CDR3 runs to 15 residues. V gave up 0 bases and J gave up 2 bases, with 11 bases separating them.

This clonotype was seen more than once but under ten times. The chain uses TRBV20-1 and TRBJ2-3; D is undetermined. V lost 6 bases to trimming and J lost 2 bases, with 3 bases between them. Germline V gene lookup returns CDR1 DFQATT and CDR2 SNEGSKA (reference sequence). This CDR3 contains 10 residues. This CDR3 reads CSATTDTQYF. CDR3 nucleotide sequence: TGCAGTGCAACCACAGATACGCAGTATTTT.

This clonotype was recorded a few times. V is TRBV14 and J is TRBJ2-7, with D maybe TRBD1 (6 bases). The CDR3 runs to 14 residues. Germline V gives CDR1 SGHDN, CDR2 FVKESK. Trimming left V 3 bases short and J 2 bases short, with 11 bases between. The chain's CDR3 is CASSQTTGTYEQYF. CDR3 DNA sequence: TGTGCCAGCAGCCAGACGACAGGTACCTACGAGCAGTACTTC.

This clonotype showed up many times. The V and J genes are TRBV7-8 and TRBJ2-1; 9 bases are a match to TRBD1. The V segment lost 3 bases and the J segment 7 bases; nucleotides outside the gene matches: 4. The CDR3 spans 14 residues. CDR1 SGHVS and CDR2 FQNEAQ come from the germline V gene. Here the CDR3 reads CASSLDRGSNEQFF. DNA for the CDR3: TGTGCCAGCAGCTTGGACAGGGGATCAAATGAGCAGTTCTTC.

This clonotype was detected many times. V gene TRBV6-2 or TRBV6-3 combines with J gene TRBJ1-1; no definite D call. Germline CDR1 is MNHEY and CDR2 is SVGEGT. The CDR3 is made up of 12 amino acids. Trimming took off 4 bases at V and 3 bases at J, with 6 bases between the two ends. DNA for the CDR3: TGTGCCAGCAGTTCGAGGTACACTGAAGCTTTCTTT. Its protein product is CASSSRYTEAFF.

The J gene is TRBJ1-1, the V gene TRBV6-2 or TRBV6-3; D call uncertain. Deletions cut 6 bases from V and 4 bases from J, with 18 bases between. CDR1 and CDR2 from the germline V gene are MNHEY and SVGEGT. CDR3 length equals 15 residues. CDR3 in amino acids: CASSLRTAGTTEAFF. The CDR3 DNA reads as TGTGCCAGCAGCCTACGGACCGCGGGAACCACTGAAGCTTTCTTT.

This clonotype was detected a few times. The gene calls are TRBV29-1 and TRBJ2-6, with a tentative D call TRBD1 (5 bases). Germline V gene data show CDR1 as SQVTM and CDR2 as ANQGSEA. Trimming cost V 6 bases and J 0 bases, with 15 bases left between them. The CDR3 sequence is 16 residues long. CDR3 DNA sequence: TGCAGCGTACAGACAGATCTAAACTCTGGGGCCAACGTCCTGACTTTC. This codes for CSVQTDLNSGANVLTF.

This clonotype was observed many times. V and J are TRBV12-3 or TRBV12-4 and TRBJ1-2; D is possibly TRBD1 (5 bases). The CDR3 has 13 residues. Trimming took off 2 bases at V and 8 bases at J, with 12 bases between the two ends. The CDR3 DNA follows: TGTGCCAGCAGTTTATATGGAAGGGGAGGCTACACCTTC. Translating gives CASSLYGRGGYTF.

J is TRBJ1-1 and V is TRBV12-3 or TRBV12-4, with a tentative D call TRBD1 (5 bases). V lost 5 bases to trimming and J lost 1 base, with 11 bases between them. The CDR3 loop spans 14 amino acids. The CDR3 reads CASSPGRKNTEAFF. CDR3 nucleotide sequence: TGTGCCAGCAGTCCGGGACGGAAGAACACTGAAGCTTTCTTT.

The J gene is TRBJ2-6, the V gene TRBV5-1, with D perhaps given as TRBD1 or TRBD2 (6 bases each). V was cut by 3 bases and J by 4 bases, with 14 bases left in between. The CDR3 is made up of 16 amino acids. CDR1 is SGHRS, CDR2 YFSETQ, per germline. The DNA of the CDR3 is TGCGCCAGCAGCTCGGGGGCCTCTGTAGGGGCCAACGTCCTGACTTTC. Encoded protein: CASSSGASVGANVLTF.

A few counts support this clonotype. The chain employs TRBV30 and TRBJ1-2; unclear D gene. CDR3 length: 13 residues. The ends were cut back, 4 bases at V and 7 bases at J, with 16 bases in the middle. Germline V gene data show CDR1 as GTSNPN and CDR2 as SVGIG (reference sequence). Written as DNA, the CDR3 is TGTGCCTGGACTACGCTGGGCAGTGGTGGCTACACCTTC. It encodes CAWTTLGSGGYTF.

V and J are TRBV7-2 and TRBJ2-1, with TRBD2 matching over 12 bases. Germline trimming cut 8 bases from V and 4 bases from J; bases unmatched to any gene: 6. Germline V lookup: CDR1 SGHTA, CDR2 FQGNSA. This CDR3 contains 15 residues. CDR3 sequence: CASLAGGPRYNEQFF. DNA for the CDR3: TGTGCCAGCCTAGCGGGAGGGCCCAGATACAATGAGCAGTTCTTC. The full variable domain, in which reference TRBV7-2 and TRBJ2-1 provide the parts outside the CDR3, is GAGVSQSPSNKVTEKGKDVELRCDPISGHTALYWYRQSLGQGLEFLIYFQGNSAPDKSGLPSDRFSAERTGGSVSTLTIQRTQQEDSAVYLCASLAGGPRYNEQFFGPGTRLTVL.

This clonotype was observed many times. The CDR3 DNA reads as TGTGCCAGCAGCCTACTGGGCCCTCTCTATGGCTACACCTTC. Translating it yields CASSLLGPLYGYTF. The chain recombines TRBV27 with TRBJ1-2; D call uncertain. Germline lookup yields CDR1 MNHEY and CDR2 SMNVEV (reference sequence). V lost 6 bases, J lost 4 bases, and 15 bases lay in between. The CDR3 is 14 amino acids.

The genes are TRBV24-1 and TRBJ1-5; D not certain. Trimming stripped 3 bases from V and 4 bases from J, with 9 bases between. This CDR3 region has 14 residues. Germline CDR1 KGHDR, CDR2 SFDVKD. CDR3 nucleotide sequence: TGTGCCACCAGTGATCGGCAGCTGAATCAGCCCCAGCATTTT. This encodes CATSDRQLNQPQHF.

In its sample, this clonotype was seen many times. This rearrangement joins TRBV9 to TRBJ2-2, with TRBD2 matching 7 bases. V shed 2 bases, J shed 5 bases, and the junction held 3 bases outside the gene matches. The CDR3 is 14 amino acids. The germline gives CDR1 SGDLS, CDR2 YYNGEE. CDR3 in amino acids: CASSVGGLTGELFF. In DNA form, the CDR3 reads TGTGCCAGCAGCGTGGGAGGGCTAACCGGGGAGCTGTTTTTT.

The rearrangement links TRBV18 to TRBJ1-2; D is unresolved. With 3 bases removed from V and 8 bases from J, the gap between germline ends came to 16 bases. CDR1 is KGHSH and CDR2 is LQKENI in the germline V gene. The CDR3 contains 14 residues. The CDR3 nucleotides are TGTGCCAGCTCACCCGTAGCCCCGAGCCTGGGCTACACCTTC. Encoded protein: CASSPVAPSLGYTF.

This clonotype was observed many times. The chain links TRBV2 to TRBJ2-3; no clear D. Per the germline V gene, CDR1 is SNHLY and CDR2 is FYNNEI. This CDR3 spans 12 amino acids. The V and J ends lost 5 bases and 4 bases respectively, with 7 bases between them. The CDR3 DNA reads as TGTGCCAGCAGTTGGGATGCAGATACGCAGTATTTT. Amino acids: CASSWDADTQYF.

In this sample, this clonotype turned up a few times. This rearrangement joins TRBV5-1 to TRBJ2-7, with D possibly matching TRBD1 (5 bases). Germline V lookup: CDR1 SGHRS, CDR2 YFSETQ. Deletions cut 0 bases from V and 6 bases from J, with 10 bases between. The CDR3 sequence is 13 residues long. The CDR3 is CASSLGPGREQYF. The CDR3 nucleotides are TGCGCCAGCAGCTTGGGTCCAGGGCGCGAGCAGTACTTC.

This clonotype showed up just a few times. V usage is TRBV6-6 and J usage is TRBJ2-7; 11 positions agree with TRBD1. The CDR3 spans 14 residues. Germline lookup yields CDR1 MNHNY and CDR2 SVGAGI (reference sequence). J was trimmed by 4 bases and V by 6 bases; bases with no gene match: 5. The CDR3, as DNA: TGTGCCAGCAGGGACAGGGGGCCGACGTACGAGCAGTACTTC. The encoded protein is CASRDRGPTYEQYF.

This clonotype was observed many times. J is TRBJ1-6 and V is TRBV4-1, with D perhaps matching TRBD1 (6 bases). V was trimmed by 5 bases and J by 0 bases, leaving 17 bases between them. Germline V gene data show CDR1 as MGHRA and CDR2 as YSYEKL. This CDR3 contains 18 residues. In DNA, the CDR3 is TGCGCCAGCAGCGCAGGGCGGGGGCTGAGCTCCTATAATTCACCCCTCCACTTT. As protein: CASSAGRGLSSYNSPLHF.